The rows below give T cell receptor beta chains drawn from one sample of a study of T cells in Graves' hyperthyroidism and ophthalmopathy. In TCRdb, the multiplex PCR reads were re-called with MiXCR into one record per CDR3 protein. The sample consists of hundreds of thousands of distinct CDR3 sequences, about 13% of them appearing once. Sequenced material: blood. These receptors all stem from a woman between 18 and 30 years old with Graves' hyperthyroidism. The conserved cysteine and the conserved F or W are not part of the CDR3 here. The order of the fields is J gene, V gene, CDR3 protein.

J gene: TRBJ1-1; V gene: TRBV6-1; CDR3 protein: ASSPGDGPLDTEAF
J gene: TRBJ2-1; V gene: TRBV5-1; CDR3 protein: ASSWGSFSSYNEQF
J gene: TRBJ1-1; V gene: TRBV18; CDR3 protein: ASSPRQQNTEAF
J gene: TRBJ2-6; V gene: TRBV2; CDR3 protein: ASSEVSSGANVLT
J gene: TRBJ1-1; V gene: TRBV20-1; CDR3 protein: SASLHWTGGQGAF
J gene: TRBJ2-3; V gene: TRBV14; CDR3 protein: ASSHPGLAGTWTDTQY
J gene: TRBJ2-7; V gene: TRBV7-9; CDR3 protein: ASSSPSEQY
J gene: TRBJ1-1; V gene: TRBV18; CDR3 protein: ASSPSLQGQNTEAF
J gene: TRBJ1-1; V gene: TRBV25-1; CDR3 protein: ASSGFGRVSAEAF
J gene: TRBJ2-1; V gene: TRBV30; CDR3 protein: AWSLRGTNEQF
J gene: TRBJ1-4; V gene: TRBV9; CDR3 protein: ASSPDRVGYEKLF
J gene: TRBJ1-3; V gene: TRBV12-3/TRBV12-4; CDR3 protein: ASTLRGGSGNTIY
J gene: TRBJ2-5; V gene: TRBV28; CDR3 protein: ASSLYPSSETQY
J gene: TRBJ1-2; V gene: TRBV15; CDR3 protein: ATSRDLSWGVSYGYT
J gene: TRBJ1-3; V gene: TRBV28; CDR3 protein: ASSFDRIGNTIY
J gene: TRBJ2-7; V gene: TRBV6-2/TRBV6-3; CDR3 protein: ASSYRQLPYEQY
J gene: TRBJ2-3; V gene: TRBV7-2; CDR3 protein: ASSSPRTSGGAQLEY
J gene: TRBJ2-3; V gene: TRBV15; CDR3 protein: ATSKGPDQDTQY
J gene: TRBJ2-7; V gene: TRBV14; CDR3 protein: ASSQDGLAPNEQY
J gene: TRBJ1-6; V gene: TRBV6-2/TRBV6-3; CDR3 protein: ASTYRASSPLH
J gene: TRBJ1-2; V gene: TRBV7-6; CDR3 protein: ASSSEQGGSYGYT
J gene: TRBJ1-5; V gene: TRBV4-2; CDR3 protein: ASSPDFQNQPQH
J gene: TRBJ2-2; V gene: TRBV19; CDR3 protein: ASSIRIAGADTGELF
J gene: TRBJ2-7; V gene: TRBV9; CDR3 protein: ASSASDRPSYEQY
J gene: TRBJ2-7; V gene: TRBV20-1; CDR3 protein: SARGRGYEQY
J gene: TRBJ2-5; V gene: TRBV7-3; CDR3 protein: ASSLSLSETQY
J gene: TRBJ2-7; V gene: TRBV20-1; CDR3 protein: SARETGGSYEQY
J gene: TRBJ2-5; V gene: TRBV12-3/TRBV12-4; CDR3 protein: ASRQTGWETQY
J gene: TRBJ2-5; V gene: TRBV6-1; CDR3 protein: ASSEGLYRETQY
J gene: TRBJ2-7; V gene: TRBV6-2/TRBV6-3; CDR3 protein: ASSDGSFYEQY
J gene: TRBJ1-6; V gene: TRBV3-1; CDR3 protein: ASSPTGGTGDSPLH
J gene: TRBJ1-2; V gene: TRBV7-9; CDR3 protein: ASSSSGTGRGYT
J gene: TRBJ2-1; V gene: TRBV7-8; CDR3 protein: ASSLTRSYNEQF
J gene: TRBJ2-7; V gene: TRBV5-1; CDR3 protein: ASSSLPGTSYEQY
J gene: TRBJ1-2; V gene: TRBV7-9; CDR3 protein: ASSSQETGDGYT
J gene: TRBJ2-1; V gene: TRBV28; CDR3 protein: ASSFEGGNEQF
J gene: TRBJ2-3; V gene: TRBV6-5; CDR3 protein: ASSYGRGASTDTQY
J gene: TRBJ1-5; V gene: TRBV19; CDR3 protein: ASRTGTGFSNQPQH
J gene: TRBJ2-7; V gene: TRBV30; CDR3 protein: AWSVRGGMGEQY
J gene: TRBJ2-1; V gene: TRBV11-2; CDR3 protein: ASSAGLAGGEQF
J gene: TRBJ2-7; V gene: TRBV24-1; CDR3 protein: ATSDPQGRDEQY
J gene: TRBJ2-7; V gene: TRBV20-1; CDR3 protein: SARVGLAGDAFEQY
J gene: TRBJ2-3; V gene: TRBV18; CDR3 protein: ASSPRSDGTDTQY
J gene: TRBJ2-2; V gene: TRBV29-1; CDR3 protein: SGTGPSGTGELF
J gene: TRBJ1-1; V gene: TRBV2; CDR3 protein: ASSGAGTQGAF
J gene: TRBJ2-1; V gene: TRBV28; CDR3 protein: ASSLWGRREVRNEQF
J gene: TRBJ2-7; V gene: TRBV7-2; CDR3 protein: ASSLRGGRDYEQY
J gene: TRBJ1-3; V gene: TRBV7-9; CDR3 protein: ASSTKDPGRRSSGNTIY
J gene: TRBJ2-1; V gene: TRBV3-1; CDR3 protein: ASSPRGGAGNEQF
J gene: TRBJ2-7; V gene: TRBV4-2; CDR3 protein: ASSQDSGPWEQY
J gene: TRBJ2-2; V gene: TRBV6-1; CDR3 protein: ASRSGGGTGELF
J gene: TRBJ2-7; V gene: TRBV20-1; CDR3 protein: SARDVSYEQY
J gene: TRBJ1-3; V gene: TRBV29-1; CDR3 protein: SVVWGGGGNTIY